This entry lists 5 T cell receptor beta chains sequenced from one sample in a study of read filtering for tumor transcriptome and immune sequencing. The library was built from about 0.4 ug RNA with molecular barcoded adaptors for alpha/delta and beta/gamma chains. MiXCR was run by TCRdb on the reads, yielding one entry per CDR3 protein. The sample yields around 140,000 distinct CDR3 sequences, roughly 13% seen once. The sample taken for sequencing was a population of CD138-negative cells sorted from bone marrow. The receptors were gathered from a donor at least 40 years old with multiple myeloma.

This clonotype has at least ten counts. The gene calls are TRBV15 and TRBJ2-7, with D perhaps matching TRBD2 (6 bases). Germline V CDR1 and CDR2: LNHNV, YYDKDF (reference sequence). The ends were cut back, 5 bases at V and 5 bases at J, with 22 bases in the middle. This CDR3 spans 16 amino acids. Written as DNA, the CDR3 is TGTGCCACCAGCCGAGGGACTGCTGCGATCGGCGACGAGCAGTACTTC. It is translated as CATSRGTAAIGDEQYF.

The sample holds a few counts of this clonotype. With a much larger clone just one base away, this may be a read error. The CDR3, as DNA: TGTGCCAGCAGCTTGGTAGGGACTAACGACTACAATGAGCAGTTCTTC. Residues: CASSLVGTNDYNEQFF. The V gene is TRBV7-8, the J gene TRBJ2-1; TRBD2 aligns across 7 bases. Looked up from germline, CDR1 is SGHVS and CDR2 is FQNEAQ. Unmatched junction bases numbered 8, after V lost 3 bases and J lost 3 bases. This CDR3 spans 16 amino acids.

In the case of this clonotype: A much larger clonotype is one base distant, so this may be a read error. The final CDR3 position lacks the conserved phenylalanine or tryptophan, pointing to a likely read error. The rearrangement joins TRBV29-1 to TRBJ2-1, with D possibly TRBD1 on 6 matching bases. Germline lookup yields CDR1 SQVTM and CDR2 ANQGSEA. V was clipped by 5 bases and J by 3 bases, with 14 bases between them. The CDR3 runs to 14 residues. As DNA, the CDR3 is TGCAGCGTTACCCGACAGGAAGTCTACAATGAGCAGTTCGTC. It is translated as CSVTRQEVYNEQFV.

This clonotype was detected a few times. CDR3 in amino acids: CASSPPAGGADTQYF. Written as DNA, the CDR3 is TGTGCCAGCAGCCCCCCCGCGGGAGGGGCAGATACGCAGTATTTT. The chain has TRBV13 and TRBJ2-3, with 9 bases identical to TRBD2. The V and J ends lost 5 bases and 4 bases, in that order; junction bases with no gene match: 7. The CDR3 is 15 residues long. Germline V gene lookup returns CDR1 PRHDT and CDR2 FYEKMQ (reference sequence).

This clonotype was detected ten times or more. This chain uses TRBV7-2 with TRBJ2-5; no definite D call. V was cut by 0 bases and J by 3 bases, with 11 bases left in between. The germline gives CDR1 SGHTA, CDR2 FQGNSA. This CDR3 comprises 15 residues. CDR3 coding DNA: TGTGCCAGCAGCTTAGCTGGCCAGCCTGAAGAGACCCAGTACTTC. This gives the protein CASSLAGQPEETQYF.